Listed below are T cell receptor beta chains from one sample, sequenced in a study of blood T cell repertoires in COVID-19. Method: immunoSEQ multiplex PCR; TCRdb's copy keeps in-frame clones and lacks some. The sample shows a few hundred thousand clones, 90% of them seen only once. The sample was peripheral blood. The origin of the receptors is a woman under 40 with COVID-19, enrolled during active disease. CDR3s include the opening cysteine and the closing phenylalanine or tryptophan. The D gene is left open where the match is weak. Size is omitted from some rows. Given values are once, few, many or a class for expanded clones.

TRBV5-5	-	TRBD2	TRBJ2-1	CASSQGTSGSSYNEQFF	TGTGCCAGCAGCCAAGGGACTAGCGGGAGCTCCTACAATGAGCAGTTCTTC
TRBV6-5	once	-	TRBJ1-6	CASRLSGFNSPLHF	TGTGCCAGCAGGTTGTCGGGGTTTAATTCACCCCTCCACTTT
TRBV7-9	-	TRBD2	TRBJ2-1	CASSHPSGRGDEQFF	TGTGCCAGCAGCCATCCTAGCGGGAGGGGAGATGAGCAGTTCTTC
TRBV29-1	-	-	TRBJ1-5	CSVSVAGGGNQPQHF	TGCAGCGTTTCTGTGGCGGGGGGAGGAAATCAGCCCCAGCATTTT
TRBV28	-	TRBD2	TRBJ2-1	CASGPGLAGYNEQFF	TGTGCCAGCGGGCCGGGGCTAGCGGGATACAATGAGCAGTTCTTC
TRBV2	-	-	TRBJ2-5	CASRANNYQETQYF	TGTGCCAGCAGGGCCAACAATTACCAAGAGACCCAGTACTTC
TRBV28	-	-	TRBJ2-7	CASSPRTSSYEQYF	TGTGCCAGCAGTCCCCGAACTAGCAGCTACGAGCAGTACTTC
TRBV6-2/TRBV6-3	once	-	TRBJ2-3	CASSRPSRGIGTDTQYF	TGTGCCAGCAGCCGGCCTAGCAGGGGAATCGGGACAGATACGCAGTATTTT
TRBV2	-	TRBD1	TRBJ2-7	CASSASGTGADEQYF	TGTGCCAGCAGTGCTTCCGGGACAGGGGCTGACGAGCAGTACTTC
TRBV3-1/TRBV3-2	-	TRBD2	TRBJ2-5	CASSSGTSRGETQYF	TGTGCCAGCAGCTCCGGGACTAGCAGGGGGGAGACCCAGTACTTC
TRBV5-4	-	TRBD1	TRBJ2-1	CASRSSGTATYNEQFF	TGTGCCAGCAGATCATCCGGGACAGCAACCTACAATGAGCAGTTCTTC
TRBV19	-	-	TRBJ1-3	CASSSSSGNTIYF	TGTGCCAGTTCATCTAGCTCTGGAAACACCATATATTTT
TRBV15	-	-	TRBJ2-6	CATSRGAGRHSGANVLTF	TGTGCCACCAGCAGAGGGGCGGGACGGCACTCTGGGGCCAACGTCCTGACTTTC
TRBV5-4	-	TRBD2	TRBJ2-1	CASSPTSGISYNEQFF	TGTGCCAGCAGCCCTACTAGCGGCATCTCCTACAATGAGCAGTTCTTC
TRBV11-2	-	-	TRBJ2-7	CASSLMGTGISSYEQYF	TGTGCCAGCAGTCTCATGGGTACGGGAATAAGCTCCTACGAGCAGTACTTC
TRBV7-6	-	-	TRBJ2-5	CASSWDLGTSQETQYF	TGTGCCAGCAGCTGGGATCTCGGGACTTCACAAGAGACCCAGTACTTC
TRBV4-1	-	-	TRBJ2-2	CASSQRGSAEAGELFF	TGCGCCAGCAGCCAACGGGGGAGTGCGGAAGCCGGGGAGCTGTTTTTT
TRBV5-1	-	-	TRBJ1-5	CASSFWGDSNQPQHF	TGCGCCAGCAGCTTTTGGGGAGATAGCAATCAGCCCCAGCATTTT
TRBV27	-	-	TRBJ2-1	CASSLPGNSGFF	TGTGCCAGCAGTTTACCGGGTAATTCCGGGTTCTTC
TRBV19	-	-	TRBJ2-5	CASEPSQGLETQYF	TGTGCCAGTGAACCGAGCCAGGGTCTAGAGACCCAGTACTTC
TRBV7-9	-	TRBD1	TRBJ1-2	CASSPSGGLAGYTF	TGTGCCAGCAGCCCATCAGGGGGCTTAGCTGGCTACACCTTC
TRBV18	once	-	TRBJ1-4	CASSATASNEKLFF	TGTGCCAGCTCAGCGACAGCCTCTAATGAAAAACTGTTTTTT
TRBV4-2	-	-	TRBJ1-5	CASSQDLRERPQHF	TGTGCCAGCAGCCAAGATTTGAGGGAAAGACCCCAGCATTTT
TRBV2	-	-	TRBJ1-5	CASSEALRGNQPQHF	TGTGCCAGCAGTGAAGCGCTTCGGGGGAATCAGCCCCAGCATTTT
TRBV7-2	-	TRBD1	TRBJ2-2	CASSFAGTAGELFF	TGTGCCAGCAGCTTCGCCGGGACAGCCGGGGAGCTGTTTTTT
TRBV19	-	-	TRBJ1-5	CASKRQVNQPQHF	TGTGCCAGTAAAAGACAGGTCAATCAGCCCCAGCATTTT
TRBV13	-	TRBD2	TRBJ2-1	CASSHFAGRKGDEQFF	TGTGCCAGCAGCCATTTTGCCGGGAGGAAGGGCGATGAGCAGTTCTTC
TRBV5-4	-	-	TRBJ2-5	CASSFGQKETQYF	TGTGCCAGCAGCTTCGGACAGAAAGAGACCCAGTACTTC
TRBV4-3	-	TRBD1	TRBJ2-1	CASSQETGGSYNEQFF	TGCGCCAGCAGCCAAGAAACAGGGGGTTCTTACAATGAGCAGTTCTTC
TRBV12-3/TRBV12-4	-	TRBD1	TRBJ1-2	CASGLGTAYGYTF	TGTGCCAGCGGCCTAGGGACAGCCTATGGCTACACCTTC
TRBV3-1/TRBV3-2	few	TRBD1	TRBJ1-1	CASSQDWSGGTEAFF	TGTGCCAGCAGCCAAGATTGGTCAGGGGGCACTGAAGCTTTCTTT
TRBV4-2	-	-	TRBJ2-7	CASSQGDKNRVDEQYF	TGTGCCAGCAGCCAAGGGGATAAGAACAGGGTTGACGAGCAGTACTTC
TRBV15	-	-	TRBJ1-2	CATSRDGEDGYTF	TGTGCCACCAGCAGAGATGGAGAAGATGGCTACACCTTC
TRBV28	-	TRBD2	TRBJ2-1	CASSQAGTNSYNEQFF	TGTGCCAGCAGCCAAGCCGGGACTAACTCCTACAATGAGCAGTTCTTC
TRBV19	-	TRBD1	TRBJ1-2	CASSITHGTAYYGYTF	TGTGCCAGTAGTATCACCCACGGGACAGCTTACTATGGCTACACCTTC
TRBV27	-	TRBD1	TRBJ2-7	CVSSLLGTVHYEQYF	TGTGTCAGCAGTTTGTTGGGGACAGTACACTACGAGCAGTACTTC
TRBV5-1	-	TRBD2	TRBJ2-7	CASSSRAGEGTYEQYF	TGCGCCAGCAGCTCCCGGGCGGGGGAAGGGACCTACGAGCAGTACTTC
TRBV5-4	-	-	TRBJ2-7	CASSLMNRAYEQYF	TGTGCCAGCAGCCTGATGAACAGAGCCTACGAGCAGTACTTC
TRBV2	-	-	TRBJ2-2	CASSEALSSGELFF	TGTGCCAGCAGTGAAGCGCTTTCTAGCGGGGAGCTGTTTTTT
TRBV19	-	-	TRBJ2-1	CASSRTDNEQFF	TGTGCCAGTAGTAGGACAGACAATGAGCAGTTCTTC
TRBV6-5	-	-	TRBJ1-5	CASSYSRVGINQPQHF	TGTGCCAGCAGTTACTCGCGGGTCGGGATCAATCAGCCCCAGCATTTT
TRBV5-6	-	TRBD2	TRBJ2-2	CASSGLAVDTGELFF	TGTGCCAGCAGCGGGCTAGCGGTGGACACCGGGGAGCTGTTTTTT